The entry below describes one T cell receptor (beta chain). The data were obtained in a study of T-cell reconstitution after alpha-beta-depleted transplantation in children. The authors prepared the TCRbeta library with unique molecular identifiers. TCRdb re-derived calls from the PCR reads in MiXCR, one entry per CDR3 protein. The profile shows about 510,000 distinct CDR3 sequences, 11% of them singletons. The germline V gene encodes CDR1 SQVTM and CDR2 ANQGSEA. V lost 6 bases and J lost 5; bases outside the gene matches: 7. This CDR3 is 13 amino acids long. The receptor's source is a female patient between 2 and 15 years old who had a stem cell transplant for aplastic anemia, so the T cells may come from the graft donor. The sample consisted of PBMCs, mostly from graft donor cells, taken 180 days after TCRalphabeta/CD19-depleted stem cell transplant. The chain uses TRBV29-1 and TRBJ1-1; 9 positions match TRBD1. This CDR3 reads CSVYRGRATEAFF. CDR3 nucleotides: TGCAGCGTATACAGGGGGCGAGCGACTGAAGCTTTCTTT.